The T cell receptor (beta chain) described here comes from a study of control samples from healthy donors and cancer patients. Method: immunoSEQ multiplex PCR; TCRdb's copy keeps in-frame clones and lacks some. The top ten hold 5.5% to 7% of the sample, which has 150,000 or so clones, roughly 90% seen once. The germline gives CDR1 SGDLS, CDR2 YYNGEE. CDR3 size: 17 residues. The germline V and J ends were trimmed by 1 base and 1 base, with 16 bases remaining between them. The TCR comes from a man between 18 and 35 years old in good health. The chain combines TRBV9 with TRBJ2-3; no reliable D call. The sample comprised blood. CDR3: CASSVSGPPEGTDTQYF. The CDR3 region has the DNA TGTGCCAGCAGCGTAAGTGGCCCCCCCGAGGGCACAGATACGCAGTATTTT.